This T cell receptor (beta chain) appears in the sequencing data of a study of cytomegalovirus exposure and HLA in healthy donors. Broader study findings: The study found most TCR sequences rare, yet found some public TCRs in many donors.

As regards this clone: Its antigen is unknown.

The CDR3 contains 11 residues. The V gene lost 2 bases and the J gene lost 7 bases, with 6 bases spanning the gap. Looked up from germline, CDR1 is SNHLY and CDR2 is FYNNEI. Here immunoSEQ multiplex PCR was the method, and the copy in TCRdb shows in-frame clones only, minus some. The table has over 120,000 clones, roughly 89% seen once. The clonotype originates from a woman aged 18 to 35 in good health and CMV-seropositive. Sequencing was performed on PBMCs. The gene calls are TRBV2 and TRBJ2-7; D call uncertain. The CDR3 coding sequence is TGTGCCAGCAGTGAATTCGGGGAGCAGTACTTC. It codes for CASSEFGEQYF.